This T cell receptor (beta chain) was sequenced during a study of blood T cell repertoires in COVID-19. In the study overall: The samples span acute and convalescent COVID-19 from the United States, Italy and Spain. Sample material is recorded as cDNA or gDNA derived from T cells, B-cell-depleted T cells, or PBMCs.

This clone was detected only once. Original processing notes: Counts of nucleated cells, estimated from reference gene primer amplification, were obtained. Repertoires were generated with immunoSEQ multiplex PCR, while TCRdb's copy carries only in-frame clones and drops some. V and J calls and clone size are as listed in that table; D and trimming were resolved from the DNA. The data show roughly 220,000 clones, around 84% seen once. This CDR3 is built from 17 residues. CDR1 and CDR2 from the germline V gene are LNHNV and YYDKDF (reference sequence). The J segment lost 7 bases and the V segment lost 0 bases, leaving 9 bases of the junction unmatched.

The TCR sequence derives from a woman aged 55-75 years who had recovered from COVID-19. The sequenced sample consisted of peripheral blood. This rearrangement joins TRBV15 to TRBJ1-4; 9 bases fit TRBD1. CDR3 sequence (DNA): TGTGCCACCAGCAGAGATACTGGGGACAGGGACGGTGAAAAACTGTTTTTT. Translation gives CATSRDTGDRDGEKLFF.